This T cell receptor beta chain was recovered during a study of somatic mutations in cytotoxic T cells in rheumatoid arthritis. Study outcomes and limitations: It was in rheumatoid arthritis patients, but not in healthy controls, that CD8+ clonality increased with age.

Trimming cost V 4 bases and J 3 bases, with 13 bases left between them. Germline V CDR1 and CDR2: SGDLS, YYNGEE. The CDR3 is 14 residues long. About this clone itself: Its antigen is as yet unknown.

Libraries were prepared by immunoSEQ multiplex PCR; TCRdb keeps only in-frame clonotypes and omits some of them. Here the sample spans around 20,000 clones, 55% to 80% being singletons. Positive magnetic bead selection separated CD4+ and CD8+ cells, and flow cytometry confirmed purity. The TCR was taken from an adult with rheumatoid arthritis. The chain links TRBV9 to TRBJ1-2; tentatively, D is TRBD1 (5 bases). The material sequenced was CD8+ T cells sorted from blood. The CDR3 DNA follows: TGTGCCAGCAGCACCAACGGGGGTGACTATGGCTACACCTTC. Translation: CASSTNGGDYGYTF. Looking up the rest from reference TRBV9 and TRBJ1-2 gives the full variable domain: DSGVTQTPKHLITATGQRVTLRCSPRSGDLSVYWYQQSLDQGLQFLIQYYNGEERAKGNILERFSAQQFPDLHSELNLSSLELGDSALYFCASSTNGGDYGYTFGSGTRLTVV.